The TCR beta chain under discussion was sequenced for a study of tumor and adjacent non-tumor tissue in lung cancer. Three rounds of nested PCR, following a modified ARM-PCR protocol, produced the TCRbeta library. TCRdb processed the multiplex PCR reads anew with MiXCR; each CDR3 protein has one entry. The sample includes roughly 150,000 distinct CDR3 sequences, 66% of them seen just once. This CDR3 has 12 residues. Germline assignment: CDR1 DFQATT and CDR2 SNEGSKA (reference sequence). Trimming removed 3 bases from V and 9 bases from J, with 14 bases in between. With respect to this clonotype: This may be a read error, as it is one base from a much larger clone.

The template was RNA from unsorted bulk tissue. The TCR sequence derives from a man in his fifties or sixties with small cell lung cancer. The chain combines TRBV20-1 with TRBJ1-2; the D gene is possibly TRBD1 (5 bases). What was sequenced was lung tumor tissue. The CDR3 sequence: CSAREQGRCYTF. The CDR3, as DNA: TGCAGTGCTAGGGAGCAGGGCCGGTGCTACACCTTC.